The 24 T cell receptor beta chains below were found in one sample sequenced in a study of T-cell reconstitution after alpha-beta-depleted transplantation in children. Unique molecular identifiers featured in how the TCRbeta library was prepared. TCRdb re-derived calls from the PCR reads in MiXCR, one entry per CDR3 protein. The sample lists just under 250,000 distinct CDR3 sequences, about 25% occurring once. Sample: PBMCs, taken before TCRalphabeta/CD19-depleted stem cell transplant. Receptors were obtained from a girl aged 2 to 10 with Fanconi anemia, due to receive a stem cell transplant.

This clonotype was seen many times. The CDR3 here is CASSQDRGPQPQHF. The CDR3 bases are TGTGCCAGCAGCCAAGATAGGGGGCCTCAGCCCCAGCATTTT. The chain has TRBV4-2 and TRBJ1-5, with 7 bases identical to TRBD1. V lost 0 bases and J lost 6; bases outside the gene matches: 2. CDR3 size: 14 residues. The germline CDR1 and CDR2 sequences are LGHNA and YNFKEQ.

V is TRBV20-1 and J is TRBJ1-1; 7 nucleotides align to TRBD1. This CDR3 is built from 13 residues. The V and J ends lost 6 bases and 2 bases, in that order; junction bases with no gene match: 6. CDR1 DFQATT and CDR2 SNEGSKA come from the germline V gene (reference sequence). The CDR3 here is CSATGTDNTEAFF. The CDR3 DNA is TGCAGTGCAACCGGGACAGATAACACTGAAGCTTTCTTT.

Concerning this clonotype itself: A much larger clonotype is one base distant, so this may be a read error. The conserved phenylalanine or tryptophan is not found at the CDR3 terminus, so this likely reflects a read error. The CDR3 is CASSYSSSRRASYEQYY. CDR3 sequence (DNA): TGTGCCAGCAGTTACTCGAGTTCCCGTAGAGCCTCCTACGAGCAGTACTAC. The chain combines TRBV6-5 with TRBJ2-7; no reliable D call. V gave up 0 bases and J gave up 0 bases, with 15 bases separating them. The germline gives CDR1 MNHEY, CDR2 SVGAGI. The CDR3 spans 17 residues.

The chain employs TRBV10-3 and TRBJ2-1; D is perhaps TRBD1 (6 bases). The germline V and J ends were trimmed by 4 bases and 6 bases, with 7 bases remaining between them. Germline V gene sequence: CDR1 ENHRY, CDR2 SYGVKD. CDR3 length equals 12 residues. The CDR3 here is CAISGGGNEQFF. The CDR3 bases are TGTGCCATCAGTGGAGGGGGCAATGAGCAGTTCTTC.

Ten or more counts support this clonotype. The chain is built from TRBV12-3 or TRBV12-4 and TRBJ2-7, with 8 bases that match TRBD2. The CDR3 has 14 residues. The V segment lost 5 bases and the J segment 4 bases; nucleotides outside the gene matches: 7. CDR3 in DNA: TGTGCCAGCAGTCCCGGACTAGCTTGGTACGAGCAGTACTTC. Residues: CASSPGLAWYEQYF.

The CDR3 is CASSSTSGPYNEQFF. The CDR3 DNA reads TGCGCCAGCAGCTCTACTAGCGGACCCTACAATGAGCAGTTCTTC. This chain joins TRBV5-1 and TRBJ2-1; TRBD2 aligns across 8 bases. This CDR3 is built from 15 residues. V lost 3 bases, J lost 2 bases, and 4 bases stayed unmatched. CDR1 and CDR2 from the germline V gene are SGHRS and YFSETQ.

This chain joins TRBV7-9 and TRBJ2-2, with D maybe TRBD1 (5 bases). Germline assignment: CDR1 SEHNR and CDR2 FQNEAQ (reference sequence). Trimming took off 3 bases at V and 4 bases at J, with 12 bases between the two ends. This CDR3 region has 15 residues. In DNA, the CDR3 is TGTGCCAGCAGCTTGAGTCAGGGCGGCACCGGGGAGCTGTTTTTT. Translated: CASSLSQGGTGELFF.

This chain links TRBV29-1 with TRBJ1-2; D unresolved. Germline values: CDR1 SQVTM, CDR2 ANQGSEA. The ends were cut back, 3 bases at V and 6 bases at J, with 11 bases in the middle. This CDR3 spans 12 amino acids. As DNA, the CDR3 is TGCAGCGTTGAGGCCCCCCCCCATGGCTACACCTTC. Its protein product is CSVEAPPHGYTF.

This clonotype was detected ten times or more. The genes are TRBV20-1 and TRBJ2-4; D is ambiguous. Looked up from germline, CDR1 is DFQATT and CDR2 is SNEGSKA (reference sequence). Trimming pared 0 bases from V and 1 base from J, leaving 10 bases between. This CDR3 has 15 amino acids. CDR3 nucleotide sequence: TGCAGTGCTAGAGATCCTGAGAACGCCAAAAACATTCAGTACTTC. This sequence encodes CSARDPENAKNIQYF.

The V gene is TRBV30, the J gene TRBJ1-4; no reliable D call. CDR3 length: 11 amino acids. Germline V lookup: CDR1 GTSNPN, CDR2 SVGIG (reference sequence). The V and J ends lost 1 base and 5 bases respectively, with 2 bases between them. CDR3 region: CAWSANEKLFF. CDR3 DNA: TGTGCCTGGAGTGCCAATGAAAAACTGTTTTTT.

This clonotype was observed once. The V gene is TRBV10-2, the J gene TRBJ2-7; 12 bases align to TRBD2. The V gene end was trimmed by 7 bases and the J gene end by 4 bases; junction bases not matched to a gene: 5. CDR1 is WSHSY and CDR2 is SAAADI in the germline V gene. This CDR3 is 14 amino acids long. The CDR3 protein is CASNLAGGLYEQYF. Written as DNA, the CDR3 is TGCGCCAGCAATCTAGCGGGGGGGCTGTACGAGCAGTACTTC.

This clonotype was recorded many times. The rearrangement links TRBV28 to TRBJ1-2, with a possible D match to TRBD1 (5 bases). V was trimmed by 5 bases and J by 2 bases, leaving 12 bases between them. Germline V gene lookup returns CDR1 MDHEN and CDR2 SYDVKM. The length of the CDR3 is 14 residues. This CDR3 reads CASSANDRNYGYTF. The CDR3 coding sequence is TGTGCCAGCAGTGCAAACGACAGAAACTATGGCTACACCTTC.

This clonotype was seen repeatedly, ten times or more. This sequence joins TRBV6-5 and TRBJ2-7; 11 nucleotides match TRBD2. Germline values: CDR1 MNHEY, CDR2 SVGAGI. This CDR3 is built from 15 residues. The trim removed 6 bases at V and 0 bases at J, leaving 4 bases unmatched. Here the CDR3 DNA reads TGTGCCAGCAGGTATACTAGCGGGAGCTCCTACGAGCAGTACTTC. Translation gives CASRYTSGSSYEQYF.

In this sample, this clonotype turned up many times. The chain combines TRBV19 with TRBJ1-5, with 8 bases matching TRBD1. The CDR3 has 16 residues. V was clipped by 3 bases and J by 1 base; unmatched bases: 5. The V gene's germline CDR1 is LNHDA and CDR2 SQIVND (reference sequence). DNA of the CDR3: TGTGCCAGTAGTATCAATGGACAGGGCAGCAATCAGCCCCAGCATTTT. Its translation is CASSINGQGSNQPQHF.

The genes are TRBV15 and TRBJ2-1, with TRBD1 identical over 7 bases. The germline CDR1 and CDR2 sequences are LNHNV and YYDKDF (reference sequence). The CDR3 runs to 15 residues. V shed 1 base and J 6 bases; nucleotides not matched to a gene: 6. DNA for the CDR3: TGTGCCACCAGCAGAGTCGACAGGGTGGGCAATGAGCAGTTCTTC. Amino acids: CATSRVDRVGNEQFF. Based on the CDR3 plus reference TRBV15 and TRBJ2-1, the full variable domain is DAMVIQNPRYQVTQFGKPVTLSCSQTLNHNVMYWYQQKSSQAPKLLFHYYDKDFNNEADTPDNFQSRRPNTSFCFLDIRSPGLGDTAMYLCATSRVDRVGNEQFFGPGTRLTVL.

This clonotype was seen many times. The chain carries TRBV11-2 and TRBJ2-1; no reliable D call. CDR3 size: 15 residues. The germline V gene has CDR1 SGHAT and CDR2 FQNNGV. With 1 base removed from V and 3 bases from J, the gap between germline ends came to 10 bases. CDR3 sequence: CASSLVSADYNEQFF. The CDR3, as DNA: TGTGCCAGCAGCTTAGTATCCGCAGACTACAATGAGCAGTTCTTC.

This clonotype was observed many times. The rearrangement uses TRBV5-1 and TRBJ1-5, with D maybe TRBD1 (6 bases). V dropped 4 bases and J dropped 5 bases, with 13 bases sitting between them. CDR1 and CDR2 from the germline V gene are SGHRS and YFSETQ. This CDR3 contains 14 residues. CDR3 DNA sequence: TGCGCCAGCAGCCCAGGACAGACGGATCAGCCCCAGCATTTT. This encodes CASSPGQTDQPQHF. Supplemented by reference TRBV5-1 and TRBJ1-5, the full variable domain reads KAGVTQTPRYLIKTRGQQVTLSCSPISGHRSVSWYQQTPGQGLQFLFEYFSETQRNKGNFPGRFSGRQFSNSRSEMNVSTLELGDSALYLCASSPGQTDQPQHFGDGTRLSIL.

A word on this clonotype: Possible read error: a much larger clone is one base away. The gene calls are TRBV28 and TRBJ2-7, with D tentatively TRBD1 (6 bases). Germline V gives CDR1 MDHEN, CDR2 SYDVKM. Trimming shortened V by 6 bases and J by 5 bases, and 17 bases separated the two germline ends. This CDR3 is built from 14 residues. The CDR3 is CASSSPDRSDEQYF. The CDR3 nucleotides read TGTGCCAGCAGCTCCCCTGACAGGTCCGACGAGCAGTACTTC.

This clonotype was detected ten times or more. The chain carries TRBV12-3 or TRBV12-4 and TRBJ2-5; D not certain. The CDR3 is 13 amino acids. V lost 5 bases and J lost 2, with 9 bases in between. CDR3 in DNA: TGTGCCAGCAGTCCCCAGTGGCAAGAGACCCAGTACTTC. It translates to CASSPQWQETQYF.

The V gene is TRBV7-8, the J gene TRBJ2-1; 10 bases agree with TRBD2. V lost 5 bases and J lost 7; bases outside the gene matches: 17. The CDR3 runs 18 residues. The germline gives CDR1 SGHVS, CDR2 FQNEAQ. CDR3 sequence (DNA): TGTGCCAGCAGCCCCAAACCCGGGACTAGCGCGACCTCGAATGAGCAGTTCTTC. Its protein product is CASSPKPGTSATSNEQFF. Based on the CDR3 plus reference TRBV7-8 and TRBJ2-1, the full variable domain is GAGVSQSPRYKVAKRGQDVALRCDPISGHVSLFWYQQALGQGPEFLTYFQNEAQLDKSGLPSDRFFAERPEGSVSTLKIQRTQQEDSAVYLCASSPKPGTSATSNEQFFGPGTRLTVL.

This clonotype came up many times. This chain links TRBV10-3 with TRBJ2-1, with 7 bases that match TRBD2. The germline CDR1 and CDR2 sequences are ENHRY and SYGVKD. This CDR3 is built from 14 residues. V shed 6 bases and J 7 bases; nucleotides not matched to a gene: 9. The CDR3, as DNA: TGTGCCATCAGCAGCGGGATACCGCAGAATGAGCAGTTCTTC. Translated: CAISSGIPQNEQFF.

In its sample, this clonotype was seen a few times. The chain links TRBV4-1 to TRBJ1-3; D gene unclear. The CDR3 is 15 amino acids. The V gene lost 1 base and the J gene lost 1 base, with 8 bases spanning the gap. Germline lookup yields CDR1 MGHRA and CDR2 YSYEKL. CDR3 residues: CASSQGRPSGNTIYF. CDR3 coding DNA: TGCGCCAGCAGCCAAGGACGGCCTTCTGGAAACACCATATATTTT.

This clonotype was picked up a small number of times. The chain couples TRBV5-1 to TRBJ2-7; no definite D call. Germline V gene lookup returns CDR1 SGHRS and CDR2 YFSETQ. The CDR3 contains 14 residues. V dropped 4 bases and J dropped 6 bases, with 17 bases sitting between them. CDR3 bases: TGCGCCAGCAGCGGCTGGGCGGACCTGGGCGAGCAGTACTTC. It codes for CASSGWADLGEQYF.

This clonotype was observed a few times. The rearrangement uses TRBV7-6 and TRBJ2-5, with D tentatively TRBD1 (5 bases). V lost 2 bases, J lost 5 bases, and 12 bases lay in between. CDR3 length: 14 amino acids. Germline V gives CDR1 SGHVS, CDR2 FNYEAQ. This CDR3 is CASSLNPGSETQYF. The CDR3 nucleotides read TGTGCCAGCAGCTTAAATCCAGGGTCGGAGACCCAGTACTTC.